This T cell receptor (beta chain) is drawn from a study of shared clonotypes between healthy human individuals. This was a deep-level run. Over several immunoSEQ plates, each subset's genomic DNA was distributed in even portions. Assay used: immunoSEQ multiplex PCR; TCRdb lists only in-frame clones, some missing. The table has approximately 2,000,000 clones, roughly 95% seen once; the top ten hold more than 1.5%. Study-wide results and caveats: When compared with the clonotypes that were shared by all four sorted-subset donors, the non-shared clonotypes turned out to have lower generation probabilities.

Turning to this clone: Its antigen is undetermined.

Positively selected for CCR7, the CD45RO-negative cells used as naive CD8 cells excluded terminally differentiated effector memory CD45RA+ cells. Study donors comprised healthy, HIV-negative adults devoid of recent acute infection or vaccination. The germline V gene encodes CDR1 SGHDT and CDR2 YYEEEE. The CDR3 is made up of 16 amino acids. The V end lost 3 bases, the J end lost 4 bases, and 19 bases lay between the germline ends. Sample: naive CD8+ T cells from PBMCs. This rearrangement joins TRBV5-6 to TRBJ1-2; D not certain. The sequence came from a young man in good health. Some clones in this sample may be carry-over from other donors' samples. The CDR3 nucleotides are TGTGCCAGCAGCTGGGCTAGCGGGAGGGATCGCTATGGCTACACCTTC. As protein: CASSWASGRDRYGYTF.